Shown below are 2 T cell receptor beta chains from a single sample sequenced in a study of Ad26.COV2.S vaccination and SARS-CoV-2 variants. Here immunoSEQ multiplex PCR was the method, and the copy in TCRdb shows in-frame clones only, minus some. This sample carries a few hundred thousand clones, about nine tenths of them seen once, and the ten largest clones take roughly 3.6%. Treatment meaning: around 19 received Ad26.COV2.S at low or high dose, single or two shots; roughly five received placebo; per-sample allocation not given. At day 63 after the first vaccine or placebo injection, samples were drawn. Sequences were derived from peripheral blood, sampled in a trial of Ad26.COV2.S vaccine versus placebo. The source of these receptors is a person between 18 and 59 years old who received the Ad26.COV2.S COVID-19 vaccine or a placebo.

The CDR3 loop is CAWSVRGAGALSGANVLTF. CDR3 in DNA: TGTGCCTGGAGTGTACGGGGCGCAGGGGCCCTCTCTGGGGCCAACGTCCTGACTTTC. The V gene is TRBV30, the J gene TRBJ2-6; D may be TRBD1 (6 bases). Deletions cut 0 bases from V and 0 bases from J, with 18 bases between. The CDR3 totals 19 residues. CDR1 is GTSNPN and CDR2 is SVGIG in the germline V gene (reference sequence).

The chain employs TRBV5-4 and TRBJ1-2; D gene uncertain. The CDR3 totals 13 residues. V lost 5 bases and J 8 bases, leaving 16 bases between the germline ends. Germline assignment: CDR1 SGHNT and CDR2 YYREEE (reference sequence). DNA for the CDR3: TGTGCCAGCAGTCAGGACGGGGTGAACGGCTACACCTTC. Translation: CASSQDGVNGYTF. Together with reference TRBV5-4 and TRBJ1-2, the CDR3 gives the full variable domain: ETGVTQSPTHLIKTRGQQVTLRCSSQSGHNTVSWYQQALGQGPQFIFQYYREEENGRGNFPPRFSGLQFPNYSSELNVNALELDDSALYLCASSQDGVNGYTFGSGTRLTVV.